The 21 T cell receptor beta chains below come from one sample, sequenced in a study of blood T cell repertoires in COVID-19. Repertoires were generated with immunoSEQ multiplex PCR, while TCRdb's copy carries only in-frame clones and drops some. The data show 170,000 or so clones, 70% to 90% seen once. Sequenced material: peripheral blood. Source of these receptors: a man aged 50 to 59 with active or convalescent COVID-19.

V and J are TRBV27 and TRBJ2-2, with 8 bases aligning to TRBD1. Germline V gene lookup returns CDR1 MNHEY and CDR2 SMNVEV (reference sequence). The CDR3 length is 17 residues. Trimming removed 3 bases from V and 1 base from J; junction bases left unmatched: 7. The CDR3 region is CASSFSFGQGNTGELFF. DNA of the CDR3: TGTGCCAGCAGTTTTAGCTTTGGACAGGGGAACACCGGGGAGCTGTTTTTT.

This clone was picked up one time. This chain links TRBV19 with TRBJ1-2; D is unresolved. Germline CDR1 and CDR2: LNHDA and SQIVND (reference sequence). The V end was cut by 7 bases, the J end by 5 bases, with 14 bases between. The CDR3 has 13 amino acids. The CDR3 protein is CASTRQHLYGYTF. The CDR3, as DNA: TGTGCCAGTACGAGGCAACACCTGTATGGCTACACCTTC. Looking up the rest from reference TRBV19 and TRBJ1-2 gives the full variable domain: DGGITQSPKYLFRKEGQNVTLSCEQNLNHDAMYWYRQDPGQGLRLIYYSQIVNDFQKGDIAEGYSVSREKKESFPLTVTSAQKNPTAFYLCASTRQHLYGYTFGSGTRLTVV.

This clone has a single count. The CDR3 region is CASLGLAARYEQYF. As DNA, the CDR3 is TGTGCCAGTCTGGGTCTAGCGGCCCGCTACGAGCAGTACTTC. V gene TRBV28 combines with J gene TRBJ2-7; 7 bases match TRBD2. The CDR3 spans 14 residues. Losses at the gene ends were 9 bases for V and 3 bases for J; bases not matched to a gene: 11. In germline, CDR1 is MDHEN, CDR2 SYDVKM. Based on the CDR3 plus reference TRBV28 and TRBJ2-7, the full variable domain is DVKVTQSSRYLVKRTGEKVFLECVQDMDHENMFWYRQDPGLGLRLIYFSYDVKMKEKGDIPEGYSVSREKKERFSLILESASTNQTSMYLCASLGLAARYEQYFGPGTRLTVT.

This chain links TRBV12-3 or TRBV12-4 with TRBJ2-7, with unresolved D. There are 12 residues in the CDR3. V lost 3 bases and J 2 bases, leaving 5 bases between the germline ends. CDR3 sequence: CASSLWPYEQYF. The CDR3 DNA follows: TGTGCCAGCAGTTTGTGGCCCTACGAGCAGTACTTC.

V and J are TRBV4-3 and TRBJ1-4, with D possibly being TRBD1 (5 bases). V was shortened by 2 bases and J by 7 bases, with 20 bases between the two germline ends. There are 17 residues in the CDR3. From germline, CDR1 is LGHNA and CDR2 YSLEER. The CDR3 coding sequence is TGCGCCAGCAGCCAAAACCCGAAGGAGGGGCCCCTTGAAAAACTGTTTTTT. It is translated as CASSQNPKEGPLEKLFF.

CDR3 DNA: TGCGCCAGCGCCCCAGCTAGTTCTCCAGATACGCAGTATTTT. Its protein is CASAPASSPDTQYF. This chain uses TRBV5-1 with TRBJ2-3; D is unclear. Germline-derived CDR1 and CDR2 are SGHRS and YFSETQ. CDR3 length: 14 amino acids. V gave up 7 bases and J gave up 4 bases, with 16 bases separating them. The variable domain in full, completed from reference TRBV5-1 and TRBJ2-3, reads KAGVTQTPRYLIKTRGQQVTLSCSPISGHRSVSWYQQTPGQGLQFLFEYFSETQRNKGNFPGRFSGRQFSNSRSEMNVSTLELGDSALYLCASAPASSPDTQYFGPGTRLTVL.

V and J are TRBV19 and TRBJ2-1; 7 nucleotides agree with TRBD2. V lost 7 bases and J lost 4; bases outside the gene matches: 7. Germline-derived CDR1 and CDR2 are LNHDA and SQIVND (reference sequence). The CDR3 runs 14 residues. The CDR3 DNA is TGTGCCAGTAACCCGAGCGGGACGTACAATGAGCAGTTCTTC. Translated, it gives CASNPSGTYNEQFF.

There are a few counts of this clone. This sequence joins TRBV6-6 and TRBJ1-1; D unclear. This CDR3 has 15 residues. Looked up from germline, CDR1 is MNHNY and CDR2 is SVGAGI (reference sequence). V was shortened by 7 bases and J by 0 bases, with 15 bases between the two germline ends. CDR3 residues: CASISPTGLNTEAFF. The CDR3 coding sequence is TGTGCCAGCATCTCCCCCACGGGGTTGAACACTGAAGCTTTCTTT.

The table lists this clone with a count of one. This sequence joins TRBV7-8 and TRBJ1-2; tentative D call: TRBD1 (5 bases). CDR1 and CDR2 (germline): SGHVS, FQNEAQ. The ends were cut back, 4 bases at V and 8 bases at J, with 17 bases in the middle. The CDR3 contains 14 residues. CDR3 DNA: TGTGCCAGCAGCTCTACCGTGGGGCCTCAAGGCTACACCTTC. Residues: CASSSTVGPQGYTF.

This rearrangement joins TRBV24-1 to TRBJ2-1; possible D gene TRBD2, 6 bases. The CDR3 spans 13 residues. CDR1 is KGHDR, CDR2 SFDVKD, per germline. The V end lost 8 bases, the J end lost 4 bases, and 11 bases lay between the germline ends. The CDR3 nucleotides are TGTGCCACCATGGGAGGACGATACAATGAGCAGTTCTTC. It is translated as CATMGGRYNEQFF.

CDR3 protein: CASSSRSSGNTGELFF. In DNA form, the CDR3 reads TGCGCCAGCAGCTCGAGGTCTAGCGGGAACACCGGGGAGCTGTTTTTT. V usage is TRBV5-1 and J usage is TRBJ2-2; TRBD2 aligns across 7 bases. The CDR3 is 16 amino acids. Germline CDR1 is SGHRS and CDR2 is YFSETQ. The junction had 6 bases not matched to a gene; V was cut back by 3 bases and J by 1 base.

The V and J genes are TRBV29-1 and TRBJ2-2; the match to TRBD1 covers 9 bases. V shed 6 bases, J shed 4 bases, and the junction held 6 bases outside the gene matches. This CDR3 region has 14 residues. The germline CDR1 and CDR2 sequences are SQVTM and ANQGSEA. The CDR3 nucleotides are TGCAGCGTGGGGGACAGGGCGGGCACCGGGGAGCTGTTTTTT. It translates to CSVGDRAGTGELFF.

The rearrangement links TRBV7-9 to TRBJ1-1; unclear D gene. The germline V and J ends were trimmed by 1 base and 0 bases, with 9 bases remaining between them. Germline V gives CDR1 SEHNR, CDR2 FQNEAQ (reference sequence). The CDR3 runs 15 residues. The CDR3 DNA follows: TGTGCCAGCAGCTTAGATGCCGGGGTGAACACTGAAGCTTTCTTT. The encoded protein is CASSLDAGVNTEAFF.

J is TRBJ2-5 and V is TRBV5-4; the match to TRBD1 covers 7 bases. The V gene's germline CDR1 is SGHNT and CDR2 YYREEE (reference sequence). V lost 2 bases and J lost 3; bases outside the gene matches: 7. The CDR3 covers 15 residues. CDR3 sequence reads: CASSFVGQSKETQYF. The CDR3 nucleotides read TGTGCCAGCAGCTTTGTGGGACAGAGTAAAGAGACCCAGTACTTC.

This chain's CDR3 is CASSPESGDTGELFF. CDR3 sequence (DNA): TGTGCCAGCAGCCCAGAGAGCGGGGACACCGGGGAGCTGTTTTTT. The rearrangement joins TRBV11-1 to TRBJ2-2; TRBD2 agrees at 7 bases. The CDR3 is 15 amino acids. J was trimmed by 3 bases and V by 5 bases; bases with no gene match: 6. From germline, CDR1 is SGHAT and CDR2 FQDESV (reference sequence). Drawing the rest from reference TRBV11-1 and TRBJ2-2, the complete variable domain is EAEVAQSPRYKITEKSQAVAFWCDPISGHATLYWYRQILGQGPELLVQFQDESVVDDSQLPKDRFSAERLKGVDSTLKIQPAELGDSAMYLCASSPESGDTGELFFGEGSRLTVL.

The rearrangement uses TRBV15 and TRBJ1-4; TRBD1 matches 7 bases. V gave up 2 bases and J gave up 8 bases; unmatched junction bases: 8. The CDR3 extends over 15 amino acids. The germline CDR1 and CDR2 sequences are LNHNV and YYDKDF (reference sequence). CDR3 nucleotide sequence: TGTGCCACCAGCAGAAGGGACAGAGGGATCGAAAAACTGTTTTTT. Its protein is CATSRRDRGIEKLFF. The full variable domain, its missing parts supplied by reference TRBV15 and TRBJ1-4, is DAMVIQNPRYQVTQFGKPVTLSCSQTLNHNVMYWYQQKSSQAPKLLFHYYDKDFNNEADTPDNFQSRRPNTSFCFLDIRSPGLGDTAMYLCATSRRDRGIEKLFFGSGTQLSVL.

This chain connects TRBV14 to TRBJ2-7; maybe TRBD1 (5 bases). The CDR3 runs to 13 residues. Germline values: CDR1 SGHDN, CDR2 FVKESK. V was trimmed by 4 bases and J by 4 bases, leaving 11 bases between them. In nucleotides, the CDR3 is TGTGCCAGCAGCCGTATCGCAGGGTACGAGCAGTACTTC. Protein product: CASSRIAGYEQYF.

The genes are TRBV29-1 and TRBJ1-2, with D uncertain. There are 12 residues in the CDR3. Germline CDR1 SQVTM, CDR2 ANQGSEA. Trimming pared 4 bases from V and 0 bases from J, leaving 6 bases between. The CDR3 protein is CSVGGPNYGYTF. CDR3 bases: TGCAGCGTTGGAGGTCCTAACTATGGCTACACCTTC.

This chain joins TRBV7-9 and TRBJ2-3; D gene uncertain. Trimming took 5 bases from V and 0 from J, leaving 6 bases between them. The CDR3 spans 13 residues. Germline V lookup: CDR1 SEHNR, CDR2 FQNEAQ (reference sequence). CDR3 amino acids: CASSIFSTDTQYF. CDR3 DNA: TGTGCCAGCAGCATCTTCAGCACAGATACGCAGTATTTT.

J is TRBJ2-7 and V is TRBV6-5; TRBD2 aligns across 13 bases. The CDR3 is 14 residues long. Germline trimming cut 6 bases from V and 4 bases from J; bases unmatched to any gene: 3. Germline CDR1 MNHEY, CDR2 SVGAGI. CDR3 sequence (DNA): TGTGCCAGCAGACCGGGACTAGCGGGGTACGAGCAGTACTTC. Protein product: CASRPGLAGYEQYF.

The V call is TRBV7-3, the J call TRBJ2-7; 7 positions agree with TRBD1. Germline V gives CDR1 SGHTA, CDR2 FQGTGA. The CDR3 runs to 13 residues. Germline trimming cut 5 bases from V and 7 bases from J; bases unmatched to any gene: 8. The CDR3 region is CASSQNRGREQYF. The CDR3 nucleotides read TGTGCCAGCAGCCAAAACAGGGGAAGGGAGCAGTACTTC.